The rows below give T cell receptor beta chains drawn from one sample of a study of radiotherapy plus CTLA-4 blockade in lung cancer. The method was immunoSEQ multiplex PCR; TCRdb's version includes in-frame clones alone and lacks a portion of them. The table records roughly 71,000 clones, 78% of them present only once. The input for sequencing was peripheral blood, taken from a patient treated with radiotherapy plus ipilimumab. Receptors were obtained from a human donor with non-small cell lung cancer who had a complete response to radiotherapy plus ipilimumab. The CDR3 runs from the conserved cysteine through the conserved F or W. The order of the fields is J gene, V gene, clone size, CDR3 protein. The size field is filled for only some rows; it gives once, few, many or a size class.

J: TRBJ1-5; V: TRBV29-1; size: once; CDR3: CSVGPSGNQPQHF
J: TRBJ1-2; V: TRBV7-8; size: -; CDR3: CASSLGGTARTGFNYGYTF
J: TRBJ2-1; V: TRBV4-3; size: -; CDR3: CASSPRDTFEGYNEQFF
J: TRBJ1-1; V: TRBV19; size: -; CDR3: CASSRRWNTEAFF
J: TRBJ1-2; V: TRBV7-2; size: -; CDR3: CASSLRRGQGEGYTF
J: TRBJ1-2; V: TRBV7-2; size: -; CDR3: CASSSRTGGSYGYTF
J: TRBJ2-2; V: TRBV6-5; size: -; CDR3: CASSQDSFVVGELFF
J: TRBJ1-1; V: TRBV5-1; size: few; CDR3: CASSLEGRWNTEAFF
J: TRBJ1-2; V: TRBV27; size: -; CDR3: CASSSSGQGDYGYTF
J: TRBJ2-3; V: TRBV11-3; size: -; CDR3: CASSLRGTSTDTQYF
J: TRBJ1-1; V: TRBV30; size: -; CDR3: CAWAVVANTEAFF
J: TRBJ1-5; V: TRBV2; size: few; CDR3: CASGTGASNQPQHF
J: TRBJ2-2; V: TRBV5-1; size: -; CDR3: CASRPTSGRGTGELFF
J: TRBJ1-2; V: TRBV6-1; size: -; CDR3: CASMRTRSDGYTF
J: TRBJ1-2; V: TRBV19; size: -; CDR3: CATKRGIFVGYTF
J: -; V: TRBV5-6; size: -; CDR3: CASRGGLDRNFYEQYF
J: TRBJ1-2; V: TRBV6-8; size: -; CDR3: CASSRDRYGYTF
J: TRBJ2-1; V: TRBV5-8; size: -; CDR3: CASSPRGADEQFF
J: TRBJ1-2; V: TRBV5-6; size: -; CDR3: CASSLAGEGNYGYTF
J: TRBJ1-1; V: TRBV7-8; size: -; CDR3: CASSDYNRGNTEAFF
J: TRBJ2-2; V: TRBV10-1; size: -; CDR3: CASLAGTGELFF
J: TRBJ1-2; V: TRBV27; size: -; CDR3: CASSLGWTGGGYTF
J: TRBJ2-1; V: TRBV5-1; size: -; CDR3: CASSAGLPSSSYNEQFF
J: TRBJ2-4; V: TRBV7-2; size: -; CDR3: CASSLGVGVAKNIQYF
J: TRBJ2-1; V: TRBV5-6; size: -; CDR3: CASSSGLSGNEQFF
J: TRBJ1-1; V: TRBV6-5; size: -; CDR3: CASSYSPLGGTEAFF
J: TRBJ1-5; V: TRBV9; size: -; CDR3: CASSVENSNQPQHF
J: TRBJ2-3; V: TRBV4-1; size: -; CDR3: CASSQDRRGGDTQYF
J: TRBJ2-7; V: TRBV15; size: -; CDR3: CATSTTGGSYEQYF
J: TRBJ1-1; V: TRBV6-1; size: -; CDR3: CASRRRQGVIEAFF
J: TRBJ2-5; V: TRBV7-2; size: -; CDR3: CASSYLRGGRETQYF
J: TRBJ1-1; V: TRBV9; size: -; CDR3: CASSGITGANTEAFF
J: TRBJ2-7; V: TRBV10-1; size: -; CDR3: CASSDQDRPSYEQYF
J: TRBJ1-1; V: TRBV11-2; size: -; CDR3: CASSRSQVLTEAFF
J: TRBJ1-1; V: TRBV5-1; size: -; CDR3: CASSSRTGGLLNTEAFF
J: TRBJ2-1; V: TRBV9; size: -; CDR3: CASSVRTTREEQFF
J: TRBJ2-1; V: TRBV7-7; size: -; CDR3: CASSRDMRNEQFF
J: TRBJ2-3; V: TRBV7-2; size: -; CDR3: CASSRRLAGVSTDTQYF
J: TRBJ1-1; V: TRBV19; size: -; CDR3: CASNSDGLNTEAFF
J: TRBJ1-5; V: TRBV19; size: once; CDR3: CASTALSGATNQPQHF